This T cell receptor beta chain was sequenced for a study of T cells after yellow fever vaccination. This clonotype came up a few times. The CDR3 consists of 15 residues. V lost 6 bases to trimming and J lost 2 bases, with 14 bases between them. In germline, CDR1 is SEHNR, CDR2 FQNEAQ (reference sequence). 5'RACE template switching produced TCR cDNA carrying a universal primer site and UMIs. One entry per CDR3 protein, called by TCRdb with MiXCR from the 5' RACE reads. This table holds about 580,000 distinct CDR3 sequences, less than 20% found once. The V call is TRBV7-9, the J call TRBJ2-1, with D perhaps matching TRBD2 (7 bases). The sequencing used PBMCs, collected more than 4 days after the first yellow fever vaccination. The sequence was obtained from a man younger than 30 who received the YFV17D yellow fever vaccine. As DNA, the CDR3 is TGTGCCAGCAGGGACCGGGGGGCCCCCTACAATGAGCAGTTCTTC. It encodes CASRDRGAPYNEQFF.